These 26 T cell receptor beta chains were sequenced from one sample in a study of blood T cells in healthy people across ages. Primed by a sample-barcoded 5' primer and a J-beta primer mix, a second PCR proceeded for roughly 6 to 12 cycles. One entry per CDR3 protein results from TCRdb running MiXCR on the 5' RACE reads. The profile covers about 1,800,000 distinct CDR3 sequences, with 25% to 30% appearing a single time and 7.7% taken by the ten largest. Sequenced: blood. The origin of the receptors is a woman aged 25 to 39 in good health.

The chain joins TRBV12-3 or TRBV12-4 to TRBJ1-1, with 9 bases fitting TRBD1. V lost 2 bases, J lost 8 bases, and 3 bases stayed unmatched. This CDR3 comprises 13 residues. This CDR3 is CASSLTGGYEAFF. The CDR3 region has the DNA TGTGCCAGCAGTTTAACAGGGGGCTACGAAGCTTTCTTT.

Comments on this clonotype: Lacking the conserved final phenylalanine or tryptophan, this CDR3 likely reflects a read error. The V call is TRBV6-5, the J call TRBJ1-1; no reliable D call. The CDR3 extends over 14 amino acids. The germline CDR1 and CDR2 sequences are MNHEY and SVGAGI. Trimming pared 2 bases from V and 1 base from J, leaving 8 bases between. The CDR3: CASSYGTKNTEAFL. The CDR3 bases are TGTGCCAGCAGTTACGGAACAAAGAACACTGAAGCTTTCTTG.

The V call is TRBV5-1, the J call TRBJ1-4; D gene uncertain. From germline, CDR1 is SGHRS and CDR2 YFSETQ. The CDR3 sequence is 13 residues long. V shed 0 bases and J shed 5 bases, with 5 bases lying between them. The CDR3 protein is CASSLDENEKLFF. CDR3 coding DNA: TGCGCCAGCAGCTTGGACGAGAATGAAAAACTGTTTTTT.

This clonotype was seen a few times. The chain uses TRBV10-3 and TRBJ2-5, with D possibly TRBD2 on 6 matching bases. The ends were cut back, 2 bases at V and 9 bases at J, with 22 bases in the middle. There are 16 residues in the CDR3. Germline V lookup: CDR1 ENHRY, CDR2 SYGVKD. The CDR3 is CAISEVSGGAREAQYF. CDR3 nucleotides: TGTGCCATCAGTGAGGTGTCCGGGGGTGCCAGGGAGGCCCAGTACTTC.

This clonotype appeared a few times. The rearrangement links TRBV19 to TRBJ2-1; 8 bases are shared with TRBD2. Germline values: CDR1 LNHDA, CDR2 SQIVND (reference sequence). With V trimmed by 7 bases and J by 10 bases, 15 bases remained unmatched. This CDR3 comprises 15 residues. As DNA, the CDR3 is TGTGCCAGTACCCGAACGGCTAGCGGGCTAGGGGAGCAGTTCTTC. It yields the protein CASTRTASGLGEQFF.

On this clonotype: It may be a read error: a sequence one base away is much more abundant. This sequence joins TRBV29-1 and TRBJ2-1; possible D gene TRBD1, 6 bases. V was clipped by 1 base and J by 10 bases, with 17 bases between them. Germline V gene sequence: CDR1 SQVTM, CDR2 ANQGSEA. The CDR3 covers 14 residues. CDR3 region: CSVEGGDISYEQFF. CDR3 nucleotide sequence: TGCAGCGTTGAAGGAGGGGACATCTCCTACGAGCAGTTCTTC.

The rearrangement joins TRBV5-1 to TRBJ2-7; D is ambiguous. Between the trimmed V and J ends, which lost 4 bases and 0 bases, there was a span of 11 bases. Germline CDR1 and CDR2: SGHRS and YFSETQ. The CDR3 covers 14 residues. CDR3 nucleotides: TGCGCCAGCAGCACACAATGGAGCTCCTACGAGCAGTACTTC. Translation: CASSTQWSSYEQYF.

This chain joins TRBV5-1 and TRBJ1-2; perhaps TRBD1 as D (6 bases). Trimming took 4 bases from V and 6 from J, leaving 22 bases between them. CDR3 length equals 16 residues. Germline V gene sequence: CDR1 SGHRS, CDR2 YFSETQ. CDR3 nucleotide sequence: TGCGCCAGCAGCATGAGGGAAGGGGCCAGGGGACATGGCTACACCTTC. It codes for CASSMREGARGHGYTF.

This chain uses TRBV6-1 with TRBJ2-7, with D possibly being TRBD1 (6 bases). Per the germline V gene, CDR1 is MNHNS and CDR2 is SASEGT. The CDR3 sequence is 15 residues long. Trimming took 3 bases from V and 6 from J, leaving 18 bases between them. For the CDR3, the DNA is TGTGCCAGCAGTGAGATGCGGCAGGGGAAGGCCGAGCAGTACTTC. This gives the protein CASSEMRQGKAEQYF.

In its sample, this clonotype was seen a few times. The chain is built from TRBV28 and TRBJ2-5; possibly TRBD1 for D (5 bases). V was clipped by 7 bases and J by 5 bases, with 11 bases between them. The length of the CDR3 is 12 residues. From germline, CDR1 is MDHEN and CDR2 SYDVKM. The chain's CDR3 is CASTRGAETQYF. CDR3 coding DNA: TGTGCCAGCACACGTGGGGCCGAGACCCAGTACTTC.

This rearrangement joins TRBV12-3 or TRBV12-4 to TRBJ2-4, with 8 bases identical to TRBD2. After removal of 6 bases from V and 6 bases from J, the junction contained 4 bases not matched to a gene. There are 13 residues in the CDR3. CDR3 sequence: CASRPGLGNIQYF. The CDR3 DNA reads TGTGCCAGCAGACCGGGACTAGGAAACATTCAGTACTTC.

To note about this clonotype: At one of its ends the junction is not consistent with the germline gene, which may arise from a read error. The chain joins TRBV29-1 to TRBJ2-6; D might be TRBD2 (6 bases). Germline V gene lookup returns CDR1 SQVTM and CDR2 ANQGSEA. This CDR3 contains 14 residues. CDR3 region: CSVEGGRGANVRTF. The DNA of the CDR3 is TGCAGCGTTGAAGGAGGGCGCGGGGCCAACGTCCGGACTTTC.

This clonotype was counted at least ten times. The chain carries TRBV20-1 and TRBJ2-3; TRBD2 is a possible D gene (5 bases). Germline CDR1 and CDR2: DFQATT and SNEGSKA (reference sequence). This CDR3 is 13 amino acids long. V was trimmed by 2 bases and J by 10 bases, leaving 16 bases between them. The CDR3 DNA sequence: TGCAGTGCTAGATCGGACTCTAGGGTAGCGCAGTATTTT. Its translation is CSARSDSRVAQYF.

The gene calls are TRBV20-1 and TRBJ2-7; the D gene is possibly TRBD1 (6 bases). CDR3 length: 10 residues. The germline V gene encodes CDR1 DFQATT and CDR2 SNEGSKA (reference sequence). The V end was cut by 8 bases, the J end by 6 bases, with 11 bases between. The CDR3 loop reads CSLQGLEQYF. The CDR3 nucleotides read TGCAGTCTCCAGGGGCTCGAGCAGTACTTC.

This clonotype showed up many times. The genes are TRBV10-3 and TRBJ2-4, with D tentatively TRBD1 or TRBD2 (6 bases each). Trimming took off 4 bases at V and 13 bases at J, with 20 bases between the two ends. CDR1 is ENHRY, CDR2 SYGVKD, per germline. The CDR3 length is 14 residues. The CDR3 DNA reads as TGTGCCATCAGTGGCGGTCGGGGGCTAGGGGAGCAGTACTTC. As protein: CAISGGRGLGEQYF.

This clonotype was detected ten times or more. This chain joins TRBV6-6 and TRBJ2-1; D not resolved. The CDR3 totals 12 residues. CDR1 MNHNY and CDR2 SVGAGI come from the germline V gene (reference sequence). V dropped 2 bases and J dropped 10 bases, with 9 bases sitting between them. The CDR3 loop is CASSYELGEQFF. In DNA, the CDR3 is TGTGCCAGCAGTTACGAGTTGGGGGAGCAGTTCTTC.

The rearrangement uses TRBV7-9 and TRBJ2-1, with 8 nucleotides matching TRBD1. Germline assignment: CDR1 SEHNR and CDR2 FQNEAQ (reference sequence). CDR3 length: 13 amino acids. The V gene end was trimmed by 6 bases and the J gene end by 8 bases; junction bases not matched to a gene: 6. The CDR3 DNA follows: TGTGCCAGCAGTTCCCAGGGGGCTGATGAGCAGTTCTTC. As protein: CASSSQGADEQFF.

CDR3 protein: CASSLAWSGSYNEQFF. DNA of the CDR3: TGTGCCAGCAGCTTGGCCTGGAGCGGTTCCTACAATGAGCAGTTCTTC. The rearrangement links TRBV5-6 to TRBJ2-1, with a tentative D call TRBD2 (5 bases). Germline CDR1 reads SGHDT; CDR2 reads YYEEEE. The CDR3 covers 16 residues. Trimming shortened V by 0 bases and J by 1 base, and 11 bases separated the two germline ends.

In regard to this clonotype: The germline gene is not matched at one end of the junction; a read error may be the cause. The chain combines TRBV20-1 with TRBJ1-4, with TRBD1 as a possible D gene (6 bases). This CDR3 has 13 residues. The germline CDR1 and CDR2 sequences are DFQATT and SNEGSKA (reference sequence). The CDR3 loop reads CSANRATNEKRFF. The CDR3 bases are TGCAGTGCTAACAGGGCAACTAATGAAAAACGGTTTTTT.

Of note for this clonotype: One end of the junction does not line up with germline, which may come from a read error. This rearrangement joins TRBV30 to TRBJ2-3; TRBD2 matches at 8 bases. The CDR3 runs 14 residues. Germline V gives CDR1 GTSNPN, CDR2 SVGIG (reference sequence). CDR3 sequence reads: CTWGGKAGVGTQYF. For the CDR3, the DNA is TGTACCTGGGGAGGAAAAGCGGGAGTAGGTACGCAGTATTTT.

This clonotype was counted a few times. CDR3 nucleotide sequence: TGTGCCAGCAGTTTATGGGACACAGATTCACCCCTCCACTTT. Amino acid sequence: CASSLWDTDSPLHF. The chain links TRBV28 to TRBJ1-6; a weak D match, TRBD1 (5 bases). From germline, CDR1 is MDHEN and CDR2 SYDVKM. Trimming cost V 0 bases and J 8 bases, with 8 bases left between them. CDR3 length: 14 amino acids.

This clonotype turned up a few times. The chain uses TRBV29-1 and TRBJ2-5; perhaps D is TRBD1 or TRBD2 (5 bases each). The V end lost 6 bases, the J end lost 11 bases, and 22 bases lay between the germline ends. Germline CDR1 SQVTM, CDR2 ANQGSEA. This CDR3 has 13 amino acids. In DNA, the CDR3 is TGCAGCGTCATACCGGGGCTTAACAATGAGCAGTACTTC. It is translated as CSVIPGLNNEQYF.

This clonotype was found many times. The chain couples TRBV29-1 to TRBJ2-1; 10 bases line up with TRBD1. The CDR3 has 13 residues. CDR1 SQVTM and CDR2 ANQGSEA come from the germline V gene. After removal of 3 bases from V and 7 bases from J, the junction contained 3 bases not matched to a gene. This CDR3 is CSVDRDRGNEQFF. Written as DNA, the CDR3 is TGCAGCGTTGACCGGGACAGGGGAAATGAGCAGTTCTTC.

This clonotype was seen ten or more times. The V gene is TRBV7-9, the J gene TRBJ2-7; TRBD2 matches 12 bases. CDR1 SEHNR and CDR2 FQNEAQ come from the germline V gene (reference sequence). Trimming cost V 3 bases and J 0 bases; bases outside gene matches: 3. The length of the CDR3 is 16 residues. The CDR3 region is CASSFGTSGPSYEQYF. Here the CDR3 DNA reads TGTGCCAGCAGCTTTGGGACTAGCGGGCCCTCCTACGAGCAGTACTTC.

This clonotype was recorded a few times. This CDR3 reads CASSEGGLSNQPQHF. The CDR3 nucleotides are TGTGCCAGCAGCGAGGGAGGTTTGAGCAATCAGCCCCAGCATTTT. J is TRBJ1-5 and V is TRBV9, with D unresolved. The CDR3 totals 15 residues. Trimming left V 3 bases short and J 1 base short, with 11 bases between. Germline V CDR1 and CDR2: SGDLS, YYNGEE. Full variable domain (remainder filled in from reference TRBV9 and TRBJ1-5): DSGVTQTPKHLITATGQRVTLRCSPRSGDLSVYWYQQSLDQGLQFLIQYYNGEERAKGNILERFSAQQFPDLHSELNLSSLELGDSALYFCASSEGGLSNQPQHFGDGTRLSIL.

V usage is TRBV28 and J usage is TRBJ2-3; no reliable D call. This CDR3 region has 14 residues. Trimming pared 3 bases from V and 2 bases from J, leaving 9 bases between. The germline V gene encodes CDR1 MDHEN and CDR2 SYDVKM. CDR3 in DNA: TGTGCCAGCAGTTTGATTGGATTCACAGATACGCAGTATTTT. It codes for CASSLIGFTDTQYF.